This T cell receptor beta chain derives from a study of siplizumab effects on memory and regulatory T cells (dated by TCRdb to the late 2010s). About the study as a whole: The study looked at the effect of siplizumab, an anti-CD2 antibody, on alloreactive T-cell subsets in allogeneic mixed lymphocyte reactions made from human PBMCs. The research as a whole found: The cumulative frequency of alloreactive sequences traceable to unstimulated CD4+ memory T cells was significantly reduced by siplizumab. Because sequences at frequencies below about 10^-5 were poorly captured, only a minor fraction of alloreactive clones could be mapped back to unstimulated subsets. Roughly 75-97% of proliferating CD4+ or CD8+ clones could not be assigned a naive or memory phenotype. Compared with memory T cells, unstimulated naive T cells appeared more diverse, and naive cells seemed to make a substantial contribution to the alloresponse. Whether proliferating Tregs from siplizumab cultures actually had suppressive function was not functionally confirmed. Among mappable alloreactive CD4+ clones, an average Treg-derived fraction of 68.8% was observed with siplizumab, compared with more than 25% in control reactions.

Reading from cysteine to phenylalanine, the CDR3 counts 19 amino acids. The DNA shown is the 57-base CDR3, in frame from base 1. CDR1 and CDR2, per the germline V gene, are SGHRS and YFSETQ. Germline trimming amounts to 4 bases on V and 1 base on J, with 17 as the count of junction bases outside the gene matches. On this clone: The clone's antigen remains unknown. No quality values exist for individual bases; no much larger clone is one base distant.

In addition, sequencing in three donor pairs included unstimulated CD8+ effector memory subsets alongside CD4+ naive, CD8+ naive, CD8+ TEMRA and CD4+ memory subsets. Sorted unstimulated T cells and proliferating T cells recovered from mixed lymphocyte reactions underwent TCRbeta CDR3 sequencing. Fresh whole blood from fewer than 11 HLA-typed healthy donors was used as the source from which PBMCs were isolated. Library prep was done by the immunoSEQ multiplex PCR assay. The deep sequencing platform assayed about 10^5 TCR templates per sample. Genomic DNA extracted from sorted T cells was used for TCRbeta CDR3 sequencing. In the source study's methods: The R programming language was used for clonal analysis of the TCRbeta CDR3 data. Alloreactive CD4+ and CD8+ clones were defined by comparing unstimulated samples with post-reaction CFSE-low samples. By matching sequences to the repertoires of sorted unstimulated Treg and non-Treg cells, each alloreactive CD4+ clone was assigned a regulatory or non-regulatory origin. TCRdb took over this immuneACCESS table, retaining in-frame rearrangements with V and J assigned. Such tables are incomplete; in checked studies, under half of the missing clones stem from an unresolved V gene, and the remainder is unexplained. The V and J calls and clone size come from that table; D and trimming were worked out from the DNA. In this sample the table shows tens of thousands of clones, around 96% of which occur a single time. More than 0.075% of the sample rests with the top ten.

The rearranged chain carries TRBV5-1 and TRBJ2-3; TRBD2 fits 8 bases in the junction. Sequenced sample: naive CD8+ T cells sorted from blood. Read against the paper, the sample's cell subset or site label means: unstimulated naive T cells. The sequence was collected from a human donor in good health. The nucleotides read TGCGCCAGCAGCCTATACTTACCGGGGGGGGCCGAGGGCACAGATACGCAGTATTTT. Its product reads: CASSLYLPGGAEGTDTQYF.